The 31 T cell receptor beta chains below were found in one sample sequenced in a study of neurological immune-mediated disorders. Via MiXCR, TCRdb re-called the 5' RACE reads, giving one row per CDR3 protein. Of just under 40,000 distinct CDR3 sequences listed, less than 9% are singletons. Sequenced sample: CD4+ T cells from blood. The receptors stem from a man in his fifties or sixties in good health.

This clonotype was detected ten times or more. The rearrangement joins TRBV7-9 to TRBJ2-2, with D possibly TRBD1 on 6 matching bases. Germline CDR1 and CDR2: SEHNR and FQNEAQ (reference sequence). The CDR3 covers 20 residues. The ends were cut back, 1 base at V and 2 bases at J, with 23 bases in the middle. The CDR3 bases are TGTGCCAGCAGCTTAGGAAGTATTCAGACCGGGACATTAAACACCGGGGAGCTGTTTTTT. This gives the protein CASSLGSIQTGTLNTGELFF.

This chain connects TRBV5-6 to TRBJ2-1, with D possibly TRBD2 on 5 matching bases. This CDR3 has 15 residues. Per the germline V gene, CDR1 is SGHDT and CDR2 is YYEEEE. V was cut by 7 bases and J by 4 bases, with 18 bases left in between. Here the CDR3 reads CASLLKAEVYNEQFF. CDR3 DNA: TGTGCCAGCCTCTTGAAAGCGGAGGTATACAATGAGCAGTTCTTC.

In its sample, this clonotype was seen many times. The chain combines TRBV5-1 with TRBJ2-5; 12 bases agree with TRBD1. The CDR3 runs to 16 residues. V shed 4 bases, J shed 4 bases, and the junction held 8 bases outside the gene matches. CDR1 and CDR2 from the germline V gene are SGHRS and YFSETQ. The CDR3 coding sequence is TGCGCCAGCAGCCGACCGGGACAGGGGGCCTCAGAGACCCAGTACTTC. This encodes CASSRPGQGASETQYF.

This clonotype showed up many times. The chain carries TRBV7-2 and TRBJ1-1; D gene uncertain. Germline assignment: CDR1 SGHTA and CDR2 FQGNSA. The length of the CDR3 is 15 residues. The V end lost 1 base, the J end lost 7 bases, and 16 bases lay between the germline ends. The CDR3 DNA reads as TGTGCCAGCAGCTTAGGCCCCCTCGGGTCCGATGAAGCTTTCTTT. As protein: CASSLGPLGSDEAFF. The full variable domain, completed using reference TRBV7-2 and TRBJ1-1, is GAGVSQSPSNKVTEKGKDVELRCDPISGHTALYWYRQSLGQGLEFLIYFQGNSAPDKSGLPSDRFSAERTGGSVSTLTIQRTQQEDSAVYLCASSLGPLGSDEAFFGQGTRLTVV.

In its sample, this clonotype was seen many times. The chain has TRBV7-8 and TRBJ2-7; TRBD2 matches 12 bases. The CDR3 is 16 residues long. Germline values: CDR1 SGHVS, CDR2 FQNEAQ. V was pared by 1 base and J by 0 bases, with 1 base of the junction left unmatched. The CDR3 reads CASSLGTSGISYEQYF. The CDR3 region has the DNA TGTGCCAGCAGCTTAGGGACTAGCGGGATCTCCTACGAGCAGTACTTC.

In this sample, this clonotype turned up a few times. This chain uses TRBV5-1 with TRBJ1-2; D ambiguous. The CDR3 runs 13 residues. The V end lost 4 bases, the J end lost 8 bases, and 15 bases lay between the germline ends. Germline lookup yields CDR1 SGHRS and CDR2 YFSETQ. In DNA form, the CDR3 reads TGCGCCAGCAGCCCTGGCGGGGTTGGGGGCTACACCTTC. It is translated as CASSPGGVGGYTF.

This clonotype has at least ten counts. CDR3 region: CASSPSHPRGYTF. The DNA of the CDR3 is TGTGCCAGCAGTCCCTCGCACCCACGCGGCTACACCTTC. The genes are TRBV6-2 or TRBV6-3 and TRBJ1-2; no clear D gene. The V gene's germline CDR1 is MNHEY and CDR2 SVGEGT. The CDR3 consists of 13 residues. Deletions cut 5 bases from V and 8 bases from J, with 15 bases between.

In this sample, this clonotype turned up many times. The gene calls are TRBV12-3 or TRBV12-4 and TRBJ2-5, with 9 nucleotides matching TRBD1. The CDR3 runs to 16 residues. V was pared by 1 base and J by 5 bases, with 8 bases of the junction left unmatched. The CDR3 loop reads CASSLEGQGGFETQYF. The DNA of the CDR3 is TGTGCCAGCAGTTTAGAGGGACAGGGAGGGTTTGAGACCCAGTACTTC.

In this sample, this clonotype turned up many times. CDR3 bases: TGCAGTGCTAGACCGGGGGGGCAAGCCTACAATGAGCAGTTCTTC. As protein: CSARPGGQAYNEQFF. This rearrangement joins TRBV20-1 to TRBJ2-1; TRBD2 matches 8 bases. CDR1 DFQATT and CDR2 SNEGSKA come from the germline V gene (reference sequence). The length of the CDR3 is 15 residues. J was trimmed by 2 bases and V by 2 bases; bases with no gene match: 5.

V gene TRBV20-1 combines with J gene TRBJ1-1, with D perhaps TRBD1 (6 bases). Between the trimmed V and J ends, which lost 1 base and 0 bases, there was a span of 15 bases. CDR1 is DFQATT, CDR2 SNEGSKA, per germline (reference sequence). The CDR3 spans 16 residues. The DNA of the CDR3 is TGCAGTGCTAGAGGGGCGGCAGGGGCTATGAACACTGAAGCTTTCTTT. This gives the protein CSARGAAGAMNTEAFF.

The sample holds a few counts of this clonotype. This CDR3 reads CASSQALQETQYF. In DNA, the CDR3 is TGTGCCAGCAGCCAAGCTCTCCAAGAGACCCAGTACTTC. The chain carries TRBV13 and TRBJ2-5; unclear D gene. Germline V lookup: CDR1 PRHDT, CDR2 FYEKMQ (reference sequence). This CDR3 is built from 13 residues. The germline V and J ends were trimmed by 5 bases and 1 base, with 8 bases remaining between them. Based on the CDR3 plus reference TRBV13 and TRBJ2-5, the full variable domain is AAGVIQSPRHLIKEKRETATLKCYPIPRHDTVYWYQQGPGQDPQFLISFYEKMQSDKGSIPDRFSAQQFSDYHSELNMSSLELGDSALYFCASSQALQETQYFGPGTRLLVL.

Many counts were recorded for this clonotype. In DNA form, the CDR3 reads TGTGCCAGCAGCTTGGCCCGGCTAGCGGGCCCGGGTGAGCAGTTCTTC. Translation: CASSLARLAGPGEQFF. The chain couples TRBV5-5 to TRBJ2-1, with 8 bases identical to TRBD2. Germline values: CDR1 SGHKS, CDR2 YYEKEE (reference sequence). Unmatched junction bases numbered 11, after V lost 0 bases and J lost 9 bases. This CDR3 comprises 16 residues.

This clonotype was picked up many times. CDR3 sequence reads: CASRRGTSGSSRYF. The CDR3 coding sequence is TGTGCCAGCAGACGTGGGACTAGTGGTTCCTCGCGGTACTTC. The genes are TRBV12-3 or TRBV12-4 and TRBJ2-4, with TRBD2 matching over 8 bases. The CDR3 extends over 14 amino acids. V lost 6 bases to trimming and J lost 15 bases; unmatched junction nucleotides: 16.

The table lists this clonotype with many counts. V is TRBV3-1 and J is TRBJ2-1; 10 bases are shared with TRBD2. The CDR3 spans 16 residues. J was trimmed by 4 bases and V by 5 bases; bases with no gene match: 8. Germline V gives CDR1 LGHDT, CDR2 YNNKEL (reference sequence). The CDR3 region has the DNA TGTGCCAGCAGCTTTACCGGGACTAGCGCGTACAATGAGCAGTTCTTC. It encodes CASSFTGTSAYNEQFF.

This clonotype was seen many times. This chain uses TRBV7-2 with TRBJ2-1; 14 nucleotides align to TRBD2. Germline CDR1 reads SGHTA; CDR2 reads FQGNSA. The CDR3 extends over 17 amino acids. V lost 5 bases to trimming and J lost 7 bases; unmatched junction nucleotides: 10. CDR3 residues: CASSTPSGTSGRNEQFF. In DNA form, the CDR3 reads TGTGCCAGCAGCACCCCCTCCGGGACTAGCGGGAGAAATGAGCAGTTCTTC.

In its sample, this clonotype was seen many times. This sequence joins TRBV18 and TRBJ2-2; 7 nucleotides line up with TRBD1. The ends lost 1 base at V and 7 bases at J; junction bases unmatched: 6. Germline values: CDR1 KGHSH, CDR2 LQKENI. This CDR3 spans 15 amino acids. The CDR3 nucleotides are TGTGCCAGCTCACCACAAGGGGGCTTCTTCGGGGAGCTGTTTTTT. The encoded protein is CASSPQGGFFGELFF.

This clonotype has a count of ten or more. V and J are TRBV19 and TRBJ2-4, with 11 bases matching TRBD2. Losses at the gene ends were 6 bases for V and 5 bases for J; bases not matched to a gene: 3. Per the germline V gene, CDR1 is LNHDA and CDR2 is SQIVND (reference sequence). The CDR3 extends over 14 amino acids. The CDR3 DNA sequence: TGTGCCAGTAGGGGACTAGCGGCTCAAAACATTCAGTACTTC. Its translation: CASRGLAAQNIQYF.

This clonotype was seen repeatedly, ten times or more. The genes are TRBV27 and TRBJ2-1; D gene ambiguous. The V end lost 6 bases, the J end lost 4 bases, and 16 bases lay between the germline ends. The CDR3 sequence is 15 residues long. Germline loops: CDR1 MNHEY, CDR2 SMNVEV (reference sequence). This chain's CDR3 is CASRPPPGPYNEQFF. CDR3 sequence (DNA): TGTGCCAGCAGACCTCCGCCGGGCCCGTACAATGAGCAGTTCTTC.

The table lists this clonotype with many counts. The gene calls are TRBV9 and TRBJ2-1; 11 bases match TRBD2. The CDR3 is 17 amino acids. In germline, CDR1 is SGDLS, CDR2 YYNGEE. V lost 4 bases, J lost 0 bases, and 6 bases stayed unmatched. Here the CDR3 reads CASSLRLAGPSYNEQFF. As DNA, the CDR3 is TGTGCCAGCAGCTTACGACTAGCGGGACCCTCCTACAATGAGCAGTTCTTC. Based on the CDR3 plus reference TRBV9 and TRBJ2-1, the full variable domain is DSGVTQTPKHLITATGQRVTLRCSPRSGDLSVYWYQQSLDQGLQFLIQYYNGEERAKGNILERFSAQQFPDLHSELNLSSLELGDSALYFCASSLRLAGPSYNEQFFGPGTRLTVL.

This clonotype was observed many times. This chain uses TRBV5-4 with TRBJ2-5, with D possibly being TRBD1 (6 bases). The V and J ends lost 2 bases and 1 base respectively, with 9 bases between them. Germline V CDR1 and CDR2: SGHNT, YYREEE (reference sequence). The CDR3 spans 14 residues. The CDR3 region has the DNA TGTGCCAGCAGCTTTCCGGACAGCCAAGAGACCCAGTACTTC. Its protein product is CASSFPDSQETQYF.

This clonotype was detected ten times or more. This sequence joins TRBV21-1 and TRBJ1-1; the D call in the table, TRBD1, was not verified against the DNA. TRBV21-1 is labeled a pseudogene. This CDR3 has 12 amino acids. This chain's CDR3 is CATQGTNTEAFF. The DNA for the CDR3 is TGTGCCACACAGGGGACGAACACTGAAGCTTTCTTT.

In its sample, this clonotype was seen many times. V is TRBV29-1 and J is TRBJ2-5; 7 nucleotides line up with TRBD1. The germline V gene encodes CDR1 SQVTM and CDR2 ANQGSEA. CDR3 size: 14 residues. With 7 bases clipped from V and 4 bases from J, the junction kept 12 bases outside the gene matches. The CDR3: CSDYPGQPLETQYF. The CDR3 DNA is TGCAGCGACTACCCGGGACAGCCTTTAGAGACCCAGTACTTC.

This clonotype was recorded at least ten times. The V gene is TRBV29-1, the J gene TRBJ2-6, with a possible D match to TRBD1 (5 bases). Germline lookup yields CDR1 SQVTM and CDR2 ANQGSEA. The CDR3 contains 14 residues. Trimming took off 3 bases at V and 0 bases at J, with 6 bases between the two ends. Here the CDR3 DNA reads TGCAGCGTTGAGGACAACTCTGGGGCCAACGTCCTGACTTTC. It translates to CSVEDNSGANVLTF.

This clonotype was counted ten times or more. The V call is TRBV5-1, the J call TRBJ1-6; D unresolved. V was pared by 1 base and J by 5 bases, with 13 bases between. CDR1 SGHRS and CDR2 YFSETQ come from the germline V gene. The CDR3 runs 16 residues. CDR3 sequence (DNA): TGCGCCAGCAGCTTGTTACCGGGAACGAATAATTCACCCCTCCACTTT. Protein: CASSLLPGTNNSPLHF.

This clonotype occurred a few times. The gene calls are TRBV7-2 and TRBJ2-7; 9 bases are a match to TRBD1. The V and J ends lost 4 bases and 3 bases, in that order; junction bases with no gene match: 4. This CDR3 comprises 14 residues. Germline V gene lookup returns CDR1 SGHTA and CDR2 FQGNSA. The CDR3 loop is CASSSGQGYYEQYF. The CDR3 region has the DNA TGTGCCAGCAGCTCGGGACAGGGTTACTACGAGCAGTACTTC.

This clonotype was counted ten times or more. The chain joins TRBV7-2 to TRBJ2-5, with TRBD1 identical over 7 bases. The CDR3 covers 13 residues. Germline CDR1 SGHTA, CDR2 FQGNSA. After removal of 4 bases from V and 3 bases from J, the junction contained 2 bases not matched to a gene. The CDR3 region has the DNA TGTGCCAGCAGCTCGGACAGGAAAGAGACCCAGTACTTC. Translation: CASSSDRKETQYF.

This clonotype was recorded at least ten times. The rearrangement joins TRBV12-3 or TRBV12-4 to TRBJ2-3, with 7 bases that match TRBD2. The ends lost 4 bases at V and 4 bases at J; junction bases unmatched: 8. The CDR3 runs 15 residues. The chain's CDR3 is CASSSGGSLSDTQYF. DNA of the CDR3: TGTGCCAGCAGTTCGGGCGGGAGCTTATCAGATACGCAGTATTTT.

This clonotype was counted at least ten times. The DNA for the CDR3 is TGTGCCAGCAGCTTACAGGATAGCAATCAGCCCCAGCATTTT. Its translation is CASSLQDSNQPQHF. The chain joins TRBV7-2 to TRBJ1-5; D ambiguous. This CDR3 has 14 amino acids. The germline V and J ends were trimmed by 2 bases and 0 bases, with 5 bases remaining between them. The germline CDR1 and CDR2 sequences are SGHTA and FQGNSA.

This clonotype was counted many times. V gene TRBV20-1 combines with J gene TRBJ2-4; 10 bases align to TRBD2. The CDR3 is 14 residues long. Germline V gene data show CDR1 as DFQATT and CDR2 as SNEGSKA (reference sequence). CDR3 nucleotides: TGCACTACGCCGGCTAGCGGGAGCCCAGACATTCAGTACTTC. Its translation is CTTPASGSPDIQYF.

The chain has TRBV20-1 and TRBJ2-2, with 8 nucleotides matching TRBD1. This CDR3 has 15 residues. The germline V gene has CDR1 DFQATT and CDR2 SNEGSKA (reference sequence). CDR3 protein: CSALPGQENTGELFF. In nucleotides, the CDR3 is TGCAGCGCCCTCCCGGGACAGGAGAACACCGGGGAGCTGTTTTTT.

This clonotype has a count of ten or more. The gene calls are TRBV20-1 and TRBJ2-3; no firm D call. V gave up 7 bases and J gave up 8 bases, with 16 bases separating them. In germline, CDR1 is DFQATT, CDR2 SNEGSKA (reference sequence). The length of the CDR3 is 12 residues. DNA for the CDR3: TGCAGTGGGATAGAACTGACTTTTACGCAGTATTTT. Protein: CSGIELTFTQYF.